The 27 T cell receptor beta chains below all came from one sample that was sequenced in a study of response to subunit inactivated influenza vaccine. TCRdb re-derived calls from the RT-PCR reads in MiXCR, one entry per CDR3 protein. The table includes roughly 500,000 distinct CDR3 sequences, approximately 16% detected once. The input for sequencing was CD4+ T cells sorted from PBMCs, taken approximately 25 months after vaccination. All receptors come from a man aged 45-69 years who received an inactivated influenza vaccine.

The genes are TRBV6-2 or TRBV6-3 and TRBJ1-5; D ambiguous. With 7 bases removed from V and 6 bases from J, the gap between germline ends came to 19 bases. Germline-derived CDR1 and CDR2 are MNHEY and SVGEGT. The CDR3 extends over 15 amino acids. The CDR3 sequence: CASTDGGEGGQPQHF. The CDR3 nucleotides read TGTGCCAGCACCGATGGAGGAGAAGGTGGTCAGCCCCAGCATTTT.

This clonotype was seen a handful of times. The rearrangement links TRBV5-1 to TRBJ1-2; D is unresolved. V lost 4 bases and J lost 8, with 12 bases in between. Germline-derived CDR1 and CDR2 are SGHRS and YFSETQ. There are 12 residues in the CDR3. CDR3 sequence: CASSADPSGYTF. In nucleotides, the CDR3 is TGCGCCAGCAGCGCGGACCCCTCGGGCTACACCTTC.

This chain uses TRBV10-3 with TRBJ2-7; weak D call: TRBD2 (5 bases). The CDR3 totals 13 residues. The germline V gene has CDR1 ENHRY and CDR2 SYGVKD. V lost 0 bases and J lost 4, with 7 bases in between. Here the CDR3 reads CAISESGEYEQYF. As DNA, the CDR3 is TGTGCCATCAGTGAGTCCGGGGAATACGAGCAGTACTTC.

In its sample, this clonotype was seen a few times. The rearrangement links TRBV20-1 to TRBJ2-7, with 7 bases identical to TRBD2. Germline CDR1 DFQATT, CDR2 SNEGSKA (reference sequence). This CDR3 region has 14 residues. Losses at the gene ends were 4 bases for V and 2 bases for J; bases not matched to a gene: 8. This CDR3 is CSAIFRTRAYEQYF. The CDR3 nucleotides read TGCAGTGCTATTTTCAGGACTAGGGCCTACGAGCAGTACTTC.

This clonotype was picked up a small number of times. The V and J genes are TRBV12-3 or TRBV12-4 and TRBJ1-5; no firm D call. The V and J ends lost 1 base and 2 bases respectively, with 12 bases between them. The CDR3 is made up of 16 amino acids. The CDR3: CASSLGGGVRNQPQHF. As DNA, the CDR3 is TGTGCCAGCAGTTTAGGGGGAGGCGTTCGCAATCAGCCCCAGCATTTT.

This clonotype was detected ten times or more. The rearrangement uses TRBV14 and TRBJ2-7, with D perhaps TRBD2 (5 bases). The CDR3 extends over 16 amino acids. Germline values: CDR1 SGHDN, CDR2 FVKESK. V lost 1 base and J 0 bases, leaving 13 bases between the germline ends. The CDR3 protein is CASSQVGLLNSYEQYF. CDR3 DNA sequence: TGTGCCAGCAGCCAAGTAGGACTTCTAAACTCCTACGAGCAGTACTTC.

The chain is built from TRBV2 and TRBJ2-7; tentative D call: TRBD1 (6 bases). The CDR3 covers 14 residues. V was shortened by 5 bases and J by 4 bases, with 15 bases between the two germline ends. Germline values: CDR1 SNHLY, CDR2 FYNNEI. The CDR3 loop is CASSKQGFRYEQYF. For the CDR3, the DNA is TGTGCCAGCAGTAAACAGGGTTTCAGGTACGAGCAGTACTTC.

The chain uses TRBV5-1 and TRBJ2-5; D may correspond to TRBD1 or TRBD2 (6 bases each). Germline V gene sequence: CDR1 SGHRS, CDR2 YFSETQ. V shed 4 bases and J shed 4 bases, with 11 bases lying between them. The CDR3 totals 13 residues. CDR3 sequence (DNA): TGCGCCAGCAGCGGGGGGCGCGGAGAGACCCAGTACTTC. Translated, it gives CASSGGRGETQYF.

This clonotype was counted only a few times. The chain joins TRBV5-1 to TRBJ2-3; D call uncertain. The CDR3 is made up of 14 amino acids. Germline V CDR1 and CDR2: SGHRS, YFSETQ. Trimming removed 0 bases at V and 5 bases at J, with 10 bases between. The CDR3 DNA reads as TGCGCCAGCAGCTTGGCCGCGGTTGGAGATACGCAGTATTTT. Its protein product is CASSLAAVGDTQYF.

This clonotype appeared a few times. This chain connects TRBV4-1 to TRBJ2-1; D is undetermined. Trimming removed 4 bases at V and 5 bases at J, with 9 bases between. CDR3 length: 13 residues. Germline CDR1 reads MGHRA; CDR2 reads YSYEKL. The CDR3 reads CASSRNLNNEQFF. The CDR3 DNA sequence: TGCGCCAGCAGCCGTAATCTCAACAATGAGCAGTTCTTC.

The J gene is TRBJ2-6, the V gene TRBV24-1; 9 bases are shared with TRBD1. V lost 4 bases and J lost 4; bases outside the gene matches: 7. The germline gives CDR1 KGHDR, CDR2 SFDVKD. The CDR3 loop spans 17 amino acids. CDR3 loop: CATSEGTGLTGANVLTF. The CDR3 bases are TGTGCCACCAGTGAAGGGACAGGGCTGACGGGGGCCAACGTCCTGACTTTC.

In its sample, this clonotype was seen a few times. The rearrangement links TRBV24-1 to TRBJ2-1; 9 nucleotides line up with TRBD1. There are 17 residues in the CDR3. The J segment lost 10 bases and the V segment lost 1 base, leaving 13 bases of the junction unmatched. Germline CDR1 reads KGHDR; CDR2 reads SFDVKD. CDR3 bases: TGTGCCACCAGTGATTTCAGGGGGACAGGGTTCTTGGGGGAGCAGTTCTTC. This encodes CATSDFRGTGFLGEQFF.

The CDR3 region has the DNA TGTGCCAGCAGCCGACAGGAGTTCCAAGAGACCCAGTACTTC. This gives the protein CASSRQEFQETQYF. The rearrangement joins TRBV3-1 to TRBJ2-5; perhaps TRBD1 as D (6 bases). V was pared by 4 bases and J by 1 base, with 10 bases between. The CDR3 sequence is 14 residues long. Germline V CDR1 and CDR2: LGHDT, YNNKEL (reference sequence).

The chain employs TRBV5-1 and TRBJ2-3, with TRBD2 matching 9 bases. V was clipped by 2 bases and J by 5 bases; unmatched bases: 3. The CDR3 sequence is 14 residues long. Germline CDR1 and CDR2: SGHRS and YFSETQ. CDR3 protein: CASSFGTSRDTQYF. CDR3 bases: TGCGCCAGCAGCTTTGGGACTAGCCGAGATACGCAGTATTTT.

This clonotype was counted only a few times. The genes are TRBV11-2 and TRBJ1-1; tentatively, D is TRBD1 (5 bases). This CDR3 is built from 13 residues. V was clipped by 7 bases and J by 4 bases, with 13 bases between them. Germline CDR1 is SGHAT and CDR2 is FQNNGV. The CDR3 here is CASTIGGGTEAFF. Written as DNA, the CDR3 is TGTGCCAGCACCATTGGGGGGGGCACTGAAGCTTTCTTT.

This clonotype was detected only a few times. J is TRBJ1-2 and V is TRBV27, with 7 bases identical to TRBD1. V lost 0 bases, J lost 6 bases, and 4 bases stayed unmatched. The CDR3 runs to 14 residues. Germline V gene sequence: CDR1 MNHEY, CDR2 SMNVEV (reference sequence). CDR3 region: CASSLSGRGDGYTF. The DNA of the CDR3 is TGTGCCAGCAGTTTATCGGGCAGGGGGGATGGCTACACCTTC.

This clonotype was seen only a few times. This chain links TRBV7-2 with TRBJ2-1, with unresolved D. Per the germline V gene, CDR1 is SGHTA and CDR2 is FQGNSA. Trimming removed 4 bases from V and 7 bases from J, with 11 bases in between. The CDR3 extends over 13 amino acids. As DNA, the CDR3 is TGTGCCAGCAGCTCCCTCGACGGAAATGAGCAGTTCTTC. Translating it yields CASSSLDGNEQFF.

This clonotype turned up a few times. This CDR3 reads CSASGTSGVTSYEQYF. DNA for the CDR3: TGCAGTGCTTCCGGGACTAGCGGGGTGACTTCCTACGAGCAGTACTTC. The J gene is TRBJ2-7, the V gene TRBV20-1; 13 bases line up with TRBD2. V shed 5 bases and J 1 base; nucleotides not matched to a gene: 8. CDR1 DFQATT and CDR2 SNEGSKA come from the germline V gene (reference sequence). The CDR3 contains 16 residues.

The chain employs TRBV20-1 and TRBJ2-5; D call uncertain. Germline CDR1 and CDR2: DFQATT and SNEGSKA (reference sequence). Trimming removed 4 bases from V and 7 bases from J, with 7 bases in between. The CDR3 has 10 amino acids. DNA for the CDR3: TGCAGTGCTAACCCGGGGACCCAGTACTTC. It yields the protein CSANPGTQYF.

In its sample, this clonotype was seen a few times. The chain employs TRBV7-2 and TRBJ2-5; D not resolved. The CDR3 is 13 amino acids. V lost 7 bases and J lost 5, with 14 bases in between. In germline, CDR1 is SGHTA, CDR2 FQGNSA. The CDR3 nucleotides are TGTGCCAGCAAGCTGGGGTGGTCCGAGACCCAGTACTTC. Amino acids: CASKLGWSETQYF.

The CDR3, as DNA: TGCGCCAGCAGCAAGGGACAGTCTAACGGAGGTGGCTACACCTTC. Translating it yields CASSKGQSNGGGYTF. The chain recombines TRBV5-1 with TRBJ1-2, with 7 bases lining up with TRBD1. V trimming: 4 bases; J trimming: 7 bases; junction bases outside the gene matches: 13. The CDR3 sequence is 15 residues long. CDR1 is SGHRS, CDR2 YFSETQ, per germline.

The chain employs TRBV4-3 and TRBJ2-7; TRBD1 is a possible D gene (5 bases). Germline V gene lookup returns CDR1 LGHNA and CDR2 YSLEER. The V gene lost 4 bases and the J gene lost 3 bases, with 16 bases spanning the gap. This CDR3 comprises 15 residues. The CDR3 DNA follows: TGCGCCAGCAGCCGCAGCAGGGTTTATAACTACGAGCAGTACTTC. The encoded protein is CASSRSRVYNYEQYF.

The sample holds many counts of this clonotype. The chain's CDR3 is CASSRRQMGTEAFF. The CDR3 DNA sequence: TGTGCCAGCAGTCGGAGACAGATGGGGACTGAAGCTTTCTTT. The V and J genes are TRBV12-3 or TRBV12-4 and TRBJ1-1; D perhaps matches TRBD1 (5 bases). This CDR3 is 14 amino acids long. Trimming shortened V by 5 bases and J by 5 bases, and 15 bases separated the two germline ends.

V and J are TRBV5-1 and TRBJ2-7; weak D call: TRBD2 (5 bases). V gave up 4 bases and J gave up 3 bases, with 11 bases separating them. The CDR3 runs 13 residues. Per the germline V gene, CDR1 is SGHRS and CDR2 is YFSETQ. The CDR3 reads CASSTEVSYEQYF. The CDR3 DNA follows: TGCGCCAGCAGCACGGAGGTTAGCTACGAGCAGTACTTC.

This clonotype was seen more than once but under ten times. CDR3 loop: CASSVGPPADYEQYF. The CDR3 DNA is TGTGCCAGCAGCGTGGGACCACCAGCGGACTACGAGCAGTACTTC. This rearrangement joins TRBV9 to TRBJ2-7, with D perhaps matching TRBD1 or TRBD2 (5 bases each). This CDR3 spans 15 amino acids. From germline, CDR1 is SGDLS and CDR2 YYNGEE. V was cut by 2 bases and J by 3 bases, with 15 bases left in between.

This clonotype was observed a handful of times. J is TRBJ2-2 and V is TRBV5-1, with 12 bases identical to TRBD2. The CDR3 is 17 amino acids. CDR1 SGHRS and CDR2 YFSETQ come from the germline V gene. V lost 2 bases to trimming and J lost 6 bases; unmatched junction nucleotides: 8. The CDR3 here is CASSLPSGLAGSGELFF. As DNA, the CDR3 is TGCGCCAGCAGCTTACCCTCGGGACTAGCGGGTTCCGGGGAGCTGTTTTTT.

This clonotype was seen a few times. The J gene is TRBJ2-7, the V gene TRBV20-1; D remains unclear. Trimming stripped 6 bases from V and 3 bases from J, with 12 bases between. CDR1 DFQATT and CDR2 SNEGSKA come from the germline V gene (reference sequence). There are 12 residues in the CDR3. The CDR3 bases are TGCAGTGCGACGCCCGATGGCTACGAGCAGTACTTC. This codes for CSATPDGYEQYF.